This T cell receptor (beta chain) was observed in a study of shared clonotypes between healthy human individuals. Assay used: immunoSEQ multiplex PCR; TCRdb lists only in-frame clones, some missing. The data show around 940,000 clones, roughly 72% seen once. The table lists this clone with a few counts. CDR1 is SGHRS, CDR2 YFSETQ, per germline. After removal of 4 bases from V and 5 bases from J, the junction contained 5 bases not matched to a gene. The CDR3 covers 14 residues. The J gene is TRBJ1-4, the V gene TRBV5-1; 7 bases are shared with TRBD1. Sequencing was done on a sample of memory CD4+ T cells sorted from blood. Subset in this sample: CD45RA-negative fraction. This TCR came from a man aged 18 to 29 in good health. CDR3 sequence (DNA): TGCGCCAGCAGCGGAGGACAGGACAATGAAAAACTGTTTTTT. This sequence encodes CASSGGQDNEKLFF.